These 26 T cell receptor beta chains originate from one sample sequenced in a study of OX40 agonist ivuxolimab in advanced cancers. The library relied on the immunoSEQ multiplex PCR assay. TCRdb re-hosts the immuneACCESS table, in-frame sequences only. Its copies lack some clones; in the studies checked, an unresolved V gene accounts for under half of them, and the cause for the rest is not known. The sample table contains approximately 6,000 clones; only one count was recorded for roughly 90% of them. The ten largest clonotypes hold around 36% of the sample. Sequencing was performed on CD4+ or CD8+ T cells sorted from blood, taken in a trial of the OX40 agonist ivuxolimab. The source is an adult with an advanced solid tumor such as melanoma, head and neck, liver or kidney cancer.

The chain combines TRBV25-1 with TRBJ1-5; unclear D gene. The CDR3 has 14 residues. Trimming removed 3 bases from V and 3 bases from J, with 9 bases in between. Germline V CDR1 and CDR2: MGHDK, SYGVNS. CDR3: CASSDGFYNQPQHF. The CDR3 region has the DNA TGTGCCAGCAGTGACGGCTTCTACAATCAGCCCCAGCATTTT.

CDR3 sequence (DNA): TGTGCCAGCAGTTTATCTGCAGGGGGTGGCACTGAAGCTTTCTTT. Translating it yields CASSLSAGGGTEAFF. The chain has TRBV27 and TRBJ1-1; 7 bases align to TRBD1. The length of the CDR3 is 15 residues. The germline V gene encodes CDR1 MNHEY and CDR2 SMNVEV (reference sequence). V lost 0 bases and J lost 4; bases outside the gene matches: 5.

CDR3 loop: CASSVVSGYEQYF. Here the CDR3 DNA reads TGTGCCAGCAGCGTAGTTTCGGGTTACGAGCAGTACTTC. V gene TRBV9 combines with J gene TRBJ2-7; the D is unclear. The V gene's germline CDR1 is SGDLS and CDR2 YYNGEE. The V and J ends lost 0 bases and 4 bases respectively, with 8 bases between them. CDR3 length equals 13 residues.

The J gene is TRBJ2-7, the V gene TRBV30; TRBD1 agrees at 7 bases. CDR1 is GTSNPN and CDR2 is SVGIG in the germline V gene (reference sequence). With V trimmed by 4 bases and J by 0 bases, 6 bases remained unmatched. The CDR3 contains 14 residues. CDR3 DNA sequence: TGTGCCTGGACCGTCAGGGGGTACTCCTACGAGCAGTACTTC. It encodes CAWTVRGYSYEQYF.

The gene calls are TRBV27 and TRBJ2-3; a possible D gene is TRBD2 (5 bases). The CDR3 totals 15 residues. V was pared by 2 bases and J by 0 bases, with 9 bases between. Germline-derived CDR1 and CDR2 are MNHEY and SMNVEV (reference sequence). In DNA form, the CDR3 reads TGTGCCAGCAGTTTAACTAGATTTAGCACAGATACGCAGTATTTT. It translates to CASSLTRFSTDTQYF.

The rearrangement links TRBV9 to TRBJ2-7; D is unclear. The CDR3 consists of 15 residues. The germline V gene encodes CDR1 SGDLS and CDR2 YYNGEE. V gave up 0 bases and J gave up 4 bases, with 14 bases separating them. CDR3 bases: TGTGCCAGCAGCGTAGATCCGGGCTCCGGTTACGAGCAGTACTTC. It specifies CASSVDPGSGYEQYF.

The chain recombines TRBV5-1 with TRBJ2-7; D is perhaps TRBD1 (5 bases). Trimming removed 2 bases from V and 3 bases from J, with 12 bases in between. The CDR3 length is 14 residues. In germline, CDR1 is SGHRS, CDR2 YFSETQ. The CDR3, as DNA: TGCGCCAGCAGCTTTAATCAGGGTATCTACGAGCAGTACTTC. Its protein product is CASSFNQGIYEQYF.

This clone was seen a handful of times. The CDR3 loop is CASSQYQGNEQFF. DNA for the CDR3: TGTGCCAGCAGCCAGTACCAGGGGAATGAGCAGTTCTTC. This sequence joins TRBV14 and TRBJ2-1; TRBD1 might be the D (6 bases). V gave up 3 bases and J gave up 7 bases, with 10 bases separating them. The CDR3 length is 13 residues. In germline, CDR1 is SGHDN, CDR2 FVKESK. Complete variable domain (other parts from reference TRBV14 and TRBJ2-1): EAGVTQFPSHSVIEKGQTVTLRCDPISGHDNLYWYRRVMGKEIKFLLHFVKESKQDESGMPNNRFLAERTGGTYSTLKVQPAELEDSGVYFCASSQYQGNEQFFGPGTRLTVL.

The V gene is TRBV27, the J gene TRBJ2-2, with D unclear. The CDR3 totals 13 residues. Per germline, CDR1 MNHEY and CDR2 SMNVEV (reference sequence). Trimming cost V 3 bases and J 3 bases, with 5 bases left between them. The CDR3 spells CASSFRDTGELFF. The CDR3 nucleotides read TGTGCCAGCAGTTTTAGGGACACCGGGGAGCTGTTTTTT.

This clone was counted only a few times. V and J are TRBV9 and TRBJ2-1, with 7 bases aligning to TRBD2. Germline V gene data show CDR1 as SGDLS and CDR2 as YYNGEE. V was pared by 2 bases and J by 8 bases, with 7 bases of the junction left unmatched. CDR3 length: 14 amino acids. In DNA form, the CDR3 reads TGTGCCAGCAGCGTTGGCGGGAGAGGTTATGAGCAGTTCTTC. Its protein product is CASSVGGRGYEQFF. The full variable domain, its missing parts supplied by reference TRBV9 and TRBJ2-1, is DSGVTQTPKHLITATGQRVTLRCSPRSGDLSVYWYQQSLDQGLQFLIQYYNGEERAKGNILERFSAQQFPDLHSELNLSSLELGDSALYFCASSVGGRGYEQFFGPGTRLTVL.

V gene TRBV5-4 combines with J gene TRBJ2-3; D is unresolved. With 6 bases removed from V and 3 bases from J, the gap between germline ends came to 11 bases. This CDR3 comprises 13 residues. Per germline, CDR1 SGHNT and CDR2 YYREEE (reference sequence). DNA of the CDR3: TGTGCCAGCACCAACTACTGGACAGATACGCAGTATTTT. Amino acid sequence: CASTNYWTDTQYF.

V is TRBV2 and J is TRBJ1-1, with 8 bases aligning to TRBD1. The V segment lost 2 bases and the J segment 0 bases; nucleotides outside the gene matches: 5. The CDR3 is 16 residues long. Germline V gene lookup returns CDR1 SNHLY and CDR2 FYNNEI. The CDR3 coding sequence is TGTGCCAGCAGTGAATATGGGACAGGCATGAACACTGAAGCTTTCTTT. This gives the protein CASSEYGTGMNTEAFF.

The chain is built from TRBV2 and TRBJ2-7, with TRBD2 identical over 7 bases. In germline, CDR1 is SNHLY, CDR2 FYNNEI. With 6 bases clipped from V and 0 bases from J, the junction kept 5 bases outside the gene matches. This CDR3 region has 14 residues. CDR3 sequence: CASRQRGSSYEQYF. The CDR3 DNA reads as TGTGCCAGCAGGCAACGCGGGAGCTCCTACGAGCAGTACTTC. The full variable domain, rest sourced from reference TRBV2 and TRBJ2-7, is EPEVTQTPSHQVTQMGQEVILRCVPISNHLYFYWYRQILGQKVEFLVSFYNNEISEKSEIFDDQFSVERPDGSNFTLKIRSTKLEDSAMYFCASRQRGSSYEQYFGPGTRLTVT.

V and J are TRBV27 and TRBJ2-7; D call uncertain. The germline V gene encodes CDR1 MNHEY and CDR2 SMNVEV (reference sequence). With 10 bases removed from V and 0 bases from J, the gap between germline ends came to 13 bases. The CDR3 extends over 13 amino acids. The CDR3 loop is CATSHGPSYEQYF. In nucleotides, the CDR3 is TGTGCCACCTCCCACGGACCCTCCTACGAGCAGTACTTC.

This clone has just one count. The chain's CDR3 is CASSRGLAGESYNEQFF. In nucleotides, the CDR3 is TGTGCCAGCAGCCGAGGACTAGCGGGAGAATCCTACAATGAGCAGTTCTTC. V and J are TRBV5-5 and TRBJ2-1; 13 bases agree with TRBD2. The CDR3 runs to 17 residues. V was clipped by 4 bases and J by 1 base; unmatched bases: 5. Germline V lookup: CDR1 SGHKS, CDR2 YYEKEE (reference sequence).

The rearrangement links TRBV15 to TRBJ2-1; unclear D gene. Germline-derived CDR1 and CDR2 are LNHNV and YYDKDF (reference sequence). The CDR3 sequence is 15 residues long. Deletions cut 3 bases from V and 6 bases from J, with 15 bases between. As DNA, the CDR3 is TGTGCCACCAGCAGCCCTGCATCTATACTCAATGAGCAGTTCTTC. Protein sequence: CATSSPASILNEQFF.

The chain recombines TRBV2 with TRBJ2-7, with D unresolved. This CDR3 is 14 amino acids long. Trimming pared 3 bases from V and 2 bases from J, leaving 11 bases between. From germline, CDR1 is SNHLY and CDR2 FYNNEI. In DNA form, the CDR3 reads TGTGCCAGCAGTGAGTTGGGCGGAACCTACGAGCAGTACTTC. Its translation: CASSELGGTYEQYF.

This clone showed up just a few times. CDR3 DNA sequence: TGTGCCAGCCATCATCGGGACAAGAGGCGCTATGGCTACACCTTC. Translating gives CASHHRDKRRYGYTF. This sequence joins TRBV5-5 and TRBJ1-2; the D gene is possibly TRBD1 (6 bases). Trimming left V 7 bases short and J 4 bases short, with 20 bases between. Germline V gene lookup returns CDR1 SGHKS and CDR2 YYEKEE (reference sequence). The CDR3 sequence is 15 residues long.

This clone was recorded once. The rearrangement links TRBV7-6 to TRBJ1-1; the D gene is possibly TRBD1 (5 bases). Germline V gene sequence: CDR1 SGHVS, CDR2 FNYEAQ. The CDR3 contains 13 residues. With 8 bases removed from V and 4 bases from J, the gap between germline ends came to 14 bases. CDR3 in amino acids: CASVGGAGTEAFF. The CDR3 DNA follows: TGTGCCAGCGTCGGAGGGGCGGGCACTGAAGCTTTCTTT.

The rearrangement joins TRBV28 to TRBJ1-5; 10 nucleotides line up with TRBD1. V gave up 7 bases and J gave up 7 bases; unmatched junction bases: 16. The CDR3 length is 17 residues. Germline V gene lookup returns CDR1 MDHEN and CDR2 SYDVKM. CDR3 nucleotides: TGTGCCAGCACCCTTGTCAAGGGACAGGGGATGGAACAGCCCCAGCATTTT. Amino acids: CASTLVKGQGMEQPQHF.

V gene TRBV25-1 combines with J gene TRBJ2-2; D uncertain. This CDR3 spans 11 amino acids. Per the germline V gene, CDR1 is MGHDK and CDR2 is SYGVNS. V shed 4 bases and J shed 10 bases, with 7 bases lying between them. The CDR3 sequence: CASSAPLELFF. For the CDR3, the DNA is TGTGCCAGCAGTGCCCCCCTGGAGCTGTTTTTT.

J is TRBJ2-2 and V is TRBV5-1; no clear D gene. Germline loops: CDR1 SGHRS, CDR2 YFSETQ. Trimming took 2 bases from V and 4 from J, leaving 9 bases between them. This CDR3 is 14 amino acids long. CDR3 coding DNA: TGCGCCAGCAGCTTTGGTTCGGGCACCGGGGAGCTGTTTTTT. Translation gives CASSFGSGTGELFF.

The chain uses TRBV6-5 and TRBJ2-3, with TRBD2 matching over 8 bases. J was trimmed by 5 bases and V by 4 bases; bases with no gene match: 5. This CDR3 contains 14 residues. Germline values: CDR1 MNHEY, CDR2 SVGAGI. CDR3 protein: CASSLAGGRDTQYF. CDR3 DNA: TGTGCCAGCAGTTTGGCGGGAGGTCGAGATACGCAGTATTTT.

This clone was seen a single time. The rearrangement uses TRBV7-6 and TRBJ2-7; unclear D gene. Germline CDR1 reads SGHVS; CDR2 reads FNYEAQ. Trimming took 1 base from V and 3 from J, leaving 7 bases between them. The length of the CDR3 is 13 residues. The CDR3 protein is CASSLGQNYEQYF. The CDR3, as DNA: TGTGCCAGCAGCTTAGGACAAAACTACGAGCAGTACTTC.

This chain joins TRBV27 and TRBJ1-1; 8 bases map to TRBD1. The V gene end was trimmed by 3 bases and the J gene end by 1 base; junction bases not matched to a gene: 7. Germline lookup yields CDR1 MNHEY and CDR2 SMNVEV (reference sequence). This CDR3 spans 16 amino acids. The CDR3 DNA reads as TGTGCCAGCAGTTTGGGGCAGGGGGCCGGGAACACTGAAGCTTTCTTT. As protein: CASSLGQGAGNTEAFF.

The chain carries TRBV7-8 and TRBJ2-3; 9 nucleotides agree with TRBD2. Germline CDR1 and CDR2: SGHVS and FQNEAQ. This CDR3 is built from 17 residues. V lost 0 bases and J lost 1; bases outside the gene matches: 5. The CDR3 is CASSLARGGEGTDTQYF. In DNA, the CDR3 is TGTGCCAGCAGCTTAGCGCGGGGGGGTGAAGGCACAGATACGCAGTATTTT. Looking up the rest from reference TRBV7-8 and TRBJ2-3 gives the full variable domain: GAGVSQSPRYKVAKRGQDVALRCDPISGHVSLFWYQQALGQGPEFLTYFQNEAQLDKSGLPSDRFFAERPEGSVSTLKIQRTQQEDSAVYLCASSLARGGEGTDTQYFGPGTRLTVL.